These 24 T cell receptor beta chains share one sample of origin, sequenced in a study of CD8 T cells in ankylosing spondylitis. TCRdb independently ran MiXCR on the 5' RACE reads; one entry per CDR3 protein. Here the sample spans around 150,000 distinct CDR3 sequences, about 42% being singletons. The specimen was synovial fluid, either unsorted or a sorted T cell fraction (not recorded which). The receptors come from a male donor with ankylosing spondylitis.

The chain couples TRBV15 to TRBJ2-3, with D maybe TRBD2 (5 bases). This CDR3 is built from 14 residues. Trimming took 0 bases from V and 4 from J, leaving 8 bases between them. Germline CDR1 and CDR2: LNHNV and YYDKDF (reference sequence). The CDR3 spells CATSREVGADTQYF. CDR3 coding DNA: TGTGCCACCAGCAGAGAGGTCGGGGCAGATACGCAGTATTTT.

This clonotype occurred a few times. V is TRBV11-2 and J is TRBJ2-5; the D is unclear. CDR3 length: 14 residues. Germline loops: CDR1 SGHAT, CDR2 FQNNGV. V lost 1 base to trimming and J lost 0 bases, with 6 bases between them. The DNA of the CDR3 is TGTGCCAGCAGCTTAGTCCTAGACCAAGAGACCCAGTACTTC. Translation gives CASSLVLDQETQYF.

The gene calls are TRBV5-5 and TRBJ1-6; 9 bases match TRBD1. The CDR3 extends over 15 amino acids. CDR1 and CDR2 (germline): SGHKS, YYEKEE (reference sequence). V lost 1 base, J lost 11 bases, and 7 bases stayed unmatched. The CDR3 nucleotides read TGTGCCAGCAGCTTGATGGGACAGGGATGGCCACCCCTCCACTTT. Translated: CASSLMGQGWPPLHF.

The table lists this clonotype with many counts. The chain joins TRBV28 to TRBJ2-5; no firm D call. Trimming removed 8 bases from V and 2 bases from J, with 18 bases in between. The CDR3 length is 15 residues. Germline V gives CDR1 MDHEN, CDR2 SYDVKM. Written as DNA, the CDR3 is TGTGCCAGCCGAAGGGTCCAGACGAAACAAGAGACCCAGTACTTC. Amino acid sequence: CASRRVQTKQETQYF.

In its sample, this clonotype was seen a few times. In nucleotides, the CDR3 is TGTGCCAGCAGCTTAAAAAGCGGGGGGCCCCCCTACGAGCAGTACTTC. This codes for CASSLKSGGPPYEQYF. This chain connects TRBV7-9 to TRBJ2-7; 9 positions match TRBD2. The CDR3 is 16 amino acids. The J segment lost 2 bases and the V segment lost 2 bases, leaving 7 bases of the junction unmatched. CDR1 and CDR2 from the germline V gene are SEHNR and FQNEAQ (reference sequence).

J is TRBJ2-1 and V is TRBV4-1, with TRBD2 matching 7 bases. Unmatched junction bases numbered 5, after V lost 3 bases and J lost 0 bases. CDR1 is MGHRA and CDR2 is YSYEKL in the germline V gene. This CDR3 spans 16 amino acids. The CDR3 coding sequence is TGCGCCAGCAGCCAGCCAGCGGGAAACTCCTACAATGAGCAGTTCTTC. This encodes CASSQPAGNSYNEQFF.

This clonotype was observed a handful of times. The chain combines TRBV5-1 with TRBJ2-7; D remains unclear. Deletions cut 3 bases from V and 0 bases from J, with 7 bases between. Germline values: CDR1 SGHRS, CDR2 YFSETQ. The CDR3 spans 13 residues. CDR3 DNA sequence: TGCGCCAGCAGCTCAGGATTCTCCTACGAGCAGTACTTC. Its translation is CASSSGFSYEQYF.

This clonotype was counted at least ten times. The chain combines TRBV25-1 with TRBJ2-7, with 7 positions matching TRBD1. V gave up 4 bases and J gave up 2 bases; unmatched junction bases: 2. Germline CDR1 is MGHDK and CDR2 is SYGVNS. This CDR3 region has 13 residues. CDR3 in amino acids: CASSAGTAYEQYF. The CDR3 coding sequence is TGTGCCAGCAGTGCGGGGACAGCCTACGAGCAGTACTTC.

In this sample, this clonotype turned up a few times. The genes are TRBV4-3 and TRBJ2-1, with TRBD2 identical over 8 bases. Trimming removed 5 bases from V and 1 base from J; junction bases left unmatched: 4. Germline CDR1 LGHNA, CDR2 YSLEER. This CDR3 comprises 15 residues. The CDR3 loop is CASSIRLASYNEQFF. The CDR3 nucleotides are TGCGCCAGCAGCATCCGACTAGCGTCCTACAATGAGCAGTTCTTC.

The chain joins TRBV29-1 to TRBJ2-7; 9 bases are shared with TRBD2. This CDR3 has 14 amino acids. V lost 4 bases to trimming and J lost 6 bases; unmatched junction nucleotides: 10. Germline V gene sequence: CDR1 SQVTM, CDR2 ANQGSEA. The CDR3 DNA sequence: TGCAGCGTTGGTCTAGCGGGACCCAGCGGCGAGCAGTACTTC. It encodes CSVGLAGPSGEQYF.

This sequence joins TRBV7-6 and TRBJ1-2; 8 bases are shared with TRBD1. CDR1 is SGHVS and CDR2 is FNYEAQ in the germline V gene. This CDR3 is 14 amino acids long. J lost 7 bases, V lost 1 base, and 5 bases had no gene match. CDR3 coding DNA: TGTGCCAGCAGCTTAGGGGGGACAGGATTTGGCTACACCTTC. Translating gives CASSLGGTGFGYTF.

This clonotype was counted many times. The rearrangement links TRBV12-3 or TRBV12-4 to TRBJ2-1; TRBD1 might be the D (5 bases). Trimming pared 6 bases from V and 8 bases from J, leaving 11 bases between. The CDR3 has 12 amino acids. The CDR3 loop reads CASRLWGDEQFF. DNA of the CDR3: TGTGCCAGCAGGTTATGGGGCGATGAGCAGTTCTTC.

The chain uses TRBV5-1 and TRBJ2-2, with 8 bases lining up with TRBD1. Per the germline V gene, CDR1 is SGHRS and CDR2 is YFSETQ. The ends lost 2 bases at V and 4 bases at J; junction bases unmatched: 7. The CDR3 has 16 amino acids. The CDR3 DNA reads TGCGCCAGCAGCTTCAGGGGGCGGTGGTCCACCGGGGAGCTGTTTTTT. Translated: CASSFRGRWSTGELFF.

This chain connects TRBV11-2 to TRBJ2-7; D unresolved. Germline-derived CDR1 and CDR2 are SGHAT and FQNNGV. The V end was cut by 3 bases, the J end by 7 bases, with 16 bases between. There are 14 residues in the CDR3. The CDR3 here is CASSLRSTPWEQYF. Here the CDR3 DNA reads TGTGCCAGCAGCTTGCGAAGCACGCCTTGGGAGCAGTACTTC.

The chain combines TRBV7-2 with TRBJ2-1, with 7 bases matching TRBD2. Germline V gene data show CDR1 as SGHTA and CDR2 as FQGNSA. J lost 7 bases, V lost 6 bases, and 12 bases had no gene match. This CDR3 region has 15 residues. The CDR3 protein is CASSSRLAGRNEQFF. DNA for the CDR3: TGTGCCAGCAGTAGCCGATTAGCGGGTCGTAATGAGCAGTTCTTC. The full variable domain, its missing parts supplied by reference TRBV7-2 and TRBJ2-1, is GAGVSQSPSNKVTEKGKDVELRCDPISGHTALYWYRQSLGQGLEFLIYFQGNSAPDKSGLPSDRFSAERTGGSVSTLTIQRTQQEDSAVYLCASSSRLAGRNEQFFGPGTRLTVL.

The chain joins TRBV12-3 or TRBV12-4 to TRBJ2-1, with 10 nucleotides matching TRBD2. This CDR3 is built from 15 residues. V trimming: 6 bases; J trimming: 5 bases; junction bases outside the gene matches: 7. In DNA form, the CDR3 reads TGTGCCAGCAGCCCACCTACTAGCGGGAACAATGAGCAGTTCTTC. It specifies CASSPPTSGNNEQFF.

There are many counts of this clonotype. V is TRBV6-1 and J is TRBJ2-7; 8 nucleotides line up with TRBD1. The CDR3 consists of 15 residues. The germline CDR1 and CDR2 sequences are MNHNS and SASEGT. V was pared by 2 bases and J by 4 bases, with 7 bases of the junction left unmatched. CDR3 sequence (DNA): TGTGCCAGCAGTGAAAAGGACAGGGCTTGGTACGAGCAGTACTTC. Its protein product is CASSEKDRAWYEQYF.

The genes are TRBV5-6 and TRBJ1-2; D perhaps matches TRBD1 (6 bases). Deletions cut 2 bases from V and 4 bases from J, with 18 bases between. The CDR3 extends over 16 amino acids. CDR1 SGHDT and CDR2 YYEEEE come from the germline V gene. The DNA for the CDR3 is TGTGCCAGCAGCTTATTACAGGGTGAAACTGGCTATGGCTACACCTTC. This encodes CASSLLQGETGYGYTF.

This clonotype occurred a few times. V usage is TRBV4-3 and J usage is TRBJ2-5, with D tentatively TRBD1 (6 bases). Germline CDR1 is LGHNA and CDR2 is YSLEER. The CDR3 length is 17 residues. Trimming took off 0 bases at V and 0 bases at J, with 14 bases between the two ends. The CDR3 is CASSQDLFGQNQETQYF. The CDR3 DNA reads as TGCGCCAGCAGCCAAGATTTATTTGGACAGAACCAAGAGACCCAGTACTTC.

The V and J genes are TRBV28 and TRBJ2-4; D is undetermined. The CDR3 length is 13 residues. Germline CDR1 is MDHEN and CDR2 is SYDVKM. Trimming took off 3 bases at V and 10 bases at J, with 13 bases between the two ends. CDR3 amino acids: CASSFHWKGIQYF. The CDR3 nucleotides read TGTGCCAGCAGTTTCCACTGGAAAGGGATTCAGTACTTC.

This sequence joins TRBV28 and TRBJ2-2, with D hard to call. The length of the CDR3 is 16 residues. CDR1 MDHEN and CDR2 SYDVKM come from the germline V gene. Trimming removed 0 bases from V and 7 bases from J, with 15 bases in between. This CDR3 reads CASSLWTSPPVGELFF. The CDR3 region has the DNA TGTGCCAGCAGTTTATGGACCAGCCCACCCGTCGGGGAGCTGTTTTTT.

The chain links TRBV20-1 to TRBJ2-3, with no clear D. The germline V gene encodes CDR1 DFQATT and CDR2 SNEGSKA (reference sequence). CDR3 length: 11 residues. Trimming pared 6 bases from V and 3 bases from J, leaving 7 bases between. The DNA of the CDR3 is TGCAGTGCCCCGGTAACAGATACGCAGTATTTT. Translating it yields CSAPVTDTQYF.

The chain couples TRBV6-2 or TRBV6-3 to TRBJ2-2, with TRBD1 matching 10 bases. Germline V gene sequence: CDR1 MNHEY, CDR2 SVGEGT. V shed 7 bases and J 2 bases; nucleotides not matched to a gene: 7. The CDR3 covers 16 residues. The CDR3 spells CASTYRDRGNTGELFF. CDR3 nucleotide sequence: TGTGCCAGCACCTACCGGGACAGGGGAAACACCGGGGAGCTGTTTTTT.

The CDR3 sequence: CASSLGPRASRDNEQFF. The DNA of the CDR3 is TGTGCCAGCAGCTTGGGCCCGCGCGCCAGCAGAGACAATGAGCAGTTCTTC. The J gene is TRBJ2-1, the V gene TRBV5-6; D is unresolved. Germline loops: CDR1 SGHDT, CDR2 YYEEEE. This CDR3 spans 17 amino acids. The V gene lost 0 bases and the J gene lost 5 bases, with 18 bases spanning the gap.